One sample yielded the 28 T cell receptor beta chains listed below, sequenced in a study of T cells in localized non-small cell lung cancer. The data were produced by immunoSEQ multiplex PCR, yet TCRdb's version contains in-frame clones alone and is incomplete. The sample records thousands of clones, roughly 60% being singletons. The input for sequencing was lymph node tissue, taken before any cancer treatment. Receptors were obtained from a male donor at least 60 years old with stage I squamous cell lung carcinoma.

The sample holds a few counts of this clone. The genes are TRBV14 and TRBJ2-1; D is undetermined. Trimming removed 3 bases from V and 5 bases from J, with 11 bases in between. Germline-derived CDR1 and CDR2 are SGHDN and FVKESK. The CDR3 has 14 amino acids. CDR3 region: CASSHFGLDNEQFF. The CDR3 coding sequence is TGTGCCAGCAGCCACTTCGGCCTCGACAATGAGCAGTTCTTC.

A few counts support this clone. The chain uses TRBV6-8 and TRBJ1-4; D unclear. The V end lost 6 bases, the J end lost 8 bases, and 19 bases lay between the germline ends. Germline CDR1 is MNHGY and CDR2 is SAAAGT. The CDR3 sequence is 15 residues long. The CDR3 is CASRPIGGQLEKLFF. The DNA of the CDR3 is TGTGCCAGCAGACCAATCGGTGGGCAATTGGAAAAACTGTTTTTT.

The chain links TRBV29-1 to TRBJ2-5; 7 bases line up with TRBD1. Germline loops: CDR1 SQVTM, CDR2 ANQGSEA. The junction had 6 bases not matched to a gene; V was cut back by 4 bases and J by 7 bases. The CDR3 contains 12 residues. The CDR3 nucleotides are TGCAGCGTTGGGGGACAGATGGGGACCCAGTACTTC. Encoded protein: CSVGGQMGTQYF.

The rearrangement links TRBV9 to TRBJ2-3, with D possibly TRBD2 on 5 matching bases. CDR1 and CDR2 (germline): SGDLS, YYNGEE. The CDR3 sequence is 12 residues long. The ends were cut back, 4 bases at V and 3 bases at J, with 6 bases in the middle. CDR3 in amino acids: CASSLATDTQYF. The CDR3 nucleotides read TGTGCCAGCAGCTTAGCGACAGATACGCAGTATTTT.

This clone has a handful of counts. The chain employs TRBV29-1 and TRBJ2-2; 10 nucleotides line up with TRBD2. J was trimmed by 2 bases and V by 7 bases; bases with no gene match: 4. The CDR3 spans 14 residues. Germline CDR1 reads SQVTM; CDR2 reads ANQGSEA. In DNA, the CDR3 is TGCAGCGCCATACTAGCGGGAAACACCGGGGAGCTGTTTTTT. Protein sequence: CSAILAGNTGELFF.

This rearrangement joins TRBV28 to TRBJ2-7, with D perhaps matching TRBD2 (6 bases). V lost 1 base and J 1 base, leaving 11 bases between the germline ends. Germline V gene lookup returns CDR1 MDHEN and CDR2 SYDVKM. The length of the CDR3 is 15 residues. CDR3 amino acids: CASSLYGGPSYEQYF. The DNA for the CDR3 is TGTGCCAGCAGTTTATACGGGGGACCTTCCTACGAGCAGTACTTC.

This chain connects TRBV9 to TRBJ2-1; 14 bases agree with TRBD2. V lost 4 bases, J lost 8 bases, and 5 bases stayed unmatched. Germline values: CDR1 SGDLS, CDR2 YYNGEE. This CDR3 spans 15 amino acids. The CDR3 bases are TGTGCCAGCAGCCAGGGACTAGCGGGAGTATATGAGCAGTTCTTC. Translated: CASSQGLAGVYEQFF.

The CDR3 region has the DNA TGTGCCAGTAGTATAACGGGGGGCGGTGGACGTGAAGCTTTCTTT. It codes for CASSITGGGGREAFF. The chain recombines TRBV19 with TRBJ1-1, with D maybe TRBD1 (6 bases). Per germline, CDR1 LNHDA and CDR2 SQIVND (reference sequence). The CDR3 loop spans 15 amino acids. V lost 2 bases, J lost 7 bases, and 17 bases lay in between.

This CDR3 reads CASSGDPSTDTQYF. CDR3 nucleotides: TGCGCCAGCAGCGGGGACCCTAGCACAGATACGCAGTATTTT. The V and J genes are TRBV5-1 and TRBJ2-3; either TRBD1 or TRBD2 may fit D (5 bases each). Trimming pared 4 bases from V and 0 bases from J, leaving 9 bases between. The germline gives CDR1 SGHRS, CDR2 YFSETQ. This CDR3 is 14 amino acids long.

The chain combines TRBV19 with TRBJ2-3, with D unclear. The CDR3 covers 16 residues. Germline lookup yields CDR1 LNHDA and CDR2 SQIVND (reference sequence). V was trimmed by 2 bases and J by 7 bases, leaving 19 bases between them. The CDR3 sequence is CASSISPGLVGNTQYF. CDR3 nucleotides: TGTGCCAGTAGTATATCCCCTGGGTTAGTCGGAAATACGCAGTATTTT.

This clone was picked up one time. The chain couples TRBV11-3 to TRBJ2-1, with 8 bases matching TRBD2. V was clipped by 5 bases and J by 4 bases; unmatched bases: 7. The CDR3 loop spans 15 amino acids. Germline values: CDR1 SGHNT, CDR2 YENEEA. CDR3 DNA sequence: TGTGCCAGCAGCCTGGAGACTAGCGCGTACAATGAGCAGTTCTTC. The encoded protein is CASSLETSAYNEQFF.

The chain links TRBV18 to TRBJ2-1; D call uncertain. The CDR3 spans 12 residues. CDR1 is KGHSH, CDR2 LQKENI, per germline. With 3 bases removed from V and 7 bases from J, the gap between germline ends came to 7 bases. The CDR3 DNA is TGTGCCAGCTCACCGGGTGGGAATGAGCAGTTCTTC. It encodes CASSPGGNEQFF.

The chain couples TRBV6-8 to TRBJ2-7, with 7 bases lining up with TRBD2. There are 14 residues in the CDR3. Per the germline V gene, CDR1 is MNHGY and CDR2 is SAAAGT. Trimming cost V 7 bases and J 0 bases; bases outside gene matches: 6. CDR3: CASIGGGYSYEQYF. The DNA of the CDR3 is TGTGCCAGCATAGGCGGGGGTTACTCCTACGAGCAGTACTTC.

The J gene is TRBJ1-3, the V gene TRBV30; the D is unclear. Germline CDR1 reads GTSNPN; CDR2 reads SVGIG (reference sequence). CDR3 size: 12 residues. Trimming left V 5 bases short and J 4 bases short, with 9 bases between. The CDR3 region has the DNA TGTGCCTGGGACTCCTCAGGAAACACCATATATTTT. Translating it yields CAWDSSGNTIYF.

This clone showed up just a few times. The gene calls are TRBV7-2 and TRBJ2-1; D possibly uses TRBD1 or TRBD2 (5 bases each). This CDR3 comprises 16 residues. Germline V gene data show CDR1 as SGHTA and CDR2 as FQGNSA. Trimming left V 1 base short and J 6 bases short, with 16 bases between. The CDR3 DNA sequence: TGTGCCAGCAGCTTAGGAATATCCTCCGGGGCCAATGAGCAGTTCTTC. Protein sequence: CASSLGISSGANEQFF.

The chain carries TRBV12-5 and TRBJ1-1; 7 nucleotides line up with TRBD1. The CDR3 length is 14 residues. The germline V gene has CDR1 LGHNT and CDR2 FRNRAP. The CDR3 protein is CASTTTGMNTEAFF. CDR3 DNA sequence: TGTGCCAGCACCACGACAGGGATGAACACTGAAGCTTTCTTT.

The count of this clone is one. This chain joins TRBV27 and TRBJ2-5, with D uncertain. Between the trimmed V and J ends, which lost 10 bases and 5 bases, there was a span of 32 bases. Germline lookup yields CDR1 MNHEY and CDR2 SMNVEV (reference sequence). The length of the CDR3 is 18 residues. CDR3 sequence: CATGLTWSRQDGVETQYF. The CDR3 DNA is TGTGCCACCGGATTGACGTGGAGCCGGCAGGATGGCGTCGAGACCCAGTACTTC.

As regards this clone: The junction departs from the called germline gene at one end, perhaps through a read error. The V and J genes are TRBV14 and TRBJ2-1, with 7 bases matching TRBD2. Germline loops: CDR1 SGHDN, CDR2 FVKESK. The CDR3 has 16 residues. The CDR3 is CTSSQTWLAASNEQFF. DNA for the CDR3: TGTACCAGCAGCCAAACTTGGCTAGCGGCATCTAATGAGCAGTTCTTC.

The chain combines TRBV2 with TRBJ2-7, with no clear D. The V end lost 1 base, the J end lost 6 bases, and 16 bases lay between the germline ends. The germline V gene encodes CDR1 SNHLY and CDR2 FYNNEI. The CDR3 length is 15 residues. CDR3 sequence: CASSEGATPVGEQYF. The CDR3 coding sequence is TGTGCCAGCAGTGAAGGCGCCACGCCGGTGGGCGAGCAGTACTTC.

The rearrangement uses TRBV29-1 and TRBJ2-1; 7 positions agree with TRBD1. The length of the CDR3 is 14 residues. The V gene's germline CDR1 is SQVTM and CDR2 ANQGSEA. V trimming: 4 bases; J trimming: 1 base; junction bases outside the gene matches: 4. CDR3 sequence (DNA): TGCAGCGTTGGAGGGGGCGGGTCCTACAATGAGCAGTTCTTC. Its translation: CSVGGGGSYNEQFF.

The rearrangement links TRBV18 to TRBJ1-2; no clear D gene. Germline V gene sequence: CDR1 KGHSH, CDR2 LQKENI. V lost 0 bases and J lost 4, with 12 bases in between. The CDR3 extends over 15 amino acids. The CDR3 region is CASSPPAESSYGYTF. CDR3 DNA sequence: TGTGCCAGCTCACCACCGGCCGAGAGCTCCTATGGCTACACCTTC.

This clone occurred once. The chain links TRBV18 to TRBJ1-3; unclear D gene. Per the germline V gene, CDR1 is KGHSH and CDR2 is LQKENI. The CDR3 extends over 16 amino acids. The V and J ends lost 0 bases and 0 bases respectively, with 9 bases between them. This CDR3 reads CASSPPTRSSGNTIYF. In DNA, the CDR3 is TGTGCCAGCTCACCACCGACGCGCTCCTCTGGAAACACCATATATTTT.

This chain links TRBV28 with TRBJ1-1; D is unresolved. Germline values: CDR1 MDHEN, CDR2 SYDVKM. The CDR3 spans 12 residues. Trimming stripped 5 bases from V and 9 bases from J, with 13 bases between. The CDR3 region is CASSLTGRQAFF. In DNA, the CDR3 is TGTGCCAGCAGTCTAACCGGGAGGCAAGCTTTCTTT.

The sample holds a few counts of this clone. The V and J genes are TRBV6-8 and TRBJ1-1; D not resolved. V was pared by 5 bases and J by 0 bases, with 10 bases between. This CDR3 is 14 amino acids long. Germline V CDR1 and CDR2: MNHGY, SAAAGT. DNA for the CDR3: TGTGCCAGCAGTGTGGAAAGAGTGAACACTGAAGCTTTCTTT. Protein product: CASSVERVNTEAFF.

This clone was seen just once. The rearrangement uses TRBV30 and TRBJ2-1; 7 bases match TRBD2. The ends lost 0 bases at V and 8 bases at J; junction bases unmatched: 10. The length of the CDR3 is 15 residues. Germline V gene lookup returns CDR1 GTSNPN and CDR2 SVGIG (reference sequence). The CDR3: CAWSVGTSEIYEQFF. For the CDR3, the DNA is TGTGCCTGGAGTGTCGGCACTAGCGAGATCTATGAGCAGTTCTTC.

The chain couples TRBV18 to TRBJ1-1; the D gene is possibly TRBD1 (5 bases). The CDR3 has 13 amino acids. CDR1 is KGHSH, CDR2 LQKENI, per germline. V lost 3 bases and J lost 10, with 15 bases in between. This chain's CDR3 is CASSPAGPGGAFF. CDR3 DNA: TGTGCCAGCTCACCCGCCGGCCCGGGGGGAGCTTTCTTT.

In its sample, this clone was seen a few times. J is TRBJ2-7 and V is TRBV30; D not resolved. Between the trimmed V and J ends, which lost 3 bases and 2 bases, there was a span of 5 bases. Germline loops: CDR1 GTSNPN, CDR2 SVGIG (reference sequence). This CDR3 contains 11 residues. CDR3 nucleotides: TGTGCCTGGAGCTGGGCCTACGAGCAGTACTTC. This encodes CAWSWAYEQYF.

This clone was detected a few times. As DNA, the CDR3 is TGTGCCAGCAGTCATAGGGGGTCCGTTGCTTCTGGAAACACCATATATTTT. The encoded protein is CASSHRGSVASGNTIYF. The chain uses TRBV6-8 and TRBJ1-3, with a possible D match to TRBD1 (6 bases). V was shortened by 5 bases and J by 1 base, with 18 bases between the two germline ends. Germline V gene data show CDR1 as MNHGY and CDR2 as SAAAGT. This CDR3 has 17 residues.